This entry features one T cell receptor beta chain sequence. The target antigen is unknown. Viral peptide pools were used in the ViraFEST assay to expand antigen-specific CD4+ T cells, and sequencing came afterward. Between days 9 and 11 of culture, CD4+ T cells were separated out. Every participant took two doses of the BNT162b2 or mRNA-1273 vaccine. Nobody among the vaccine recipients had prior SARS-CoV-2 infection (nucleocapsid antibodies were negative). The data were obtained in a study of vaccination effects on CD4 cells after COVID-19. Study overall: Post-vaccine specimens arrived a median 72 days past the second dose.

Libraries were prepared by immunoSEQ multiplex PCR; TCRdb keeps only in-frame clonotypes and omits some of them. Among about 32,000 clones, under 75% were seen once, and the ten largest hold roughly 12%. The sequence was obtained from a human donor who received a COVID-19 vaccine. The source was CD4+ T cells from PBMCs cultured with HCoV-229E spike peptides, collected after COVID-19 vaccination.

Here the CDR3 DNA reads TGTGCCAGCAGTTACTCGAATCAGGGGACTGATTCACCCCTCCACTTT. Translated, it gives CASSYSNQGTDSPLHF. The chain carries TRBV6-5 and TRBJ1-6; D is possibly TRBD1 (6 bases). V shed 0 bases and J shed 8 bases, with 14 bases lying between them. This CDR3 region has 16 residues. Germline V gene sequence: CDR1 MNHEY, CDR2 SVGAGI.